Each of the 2 T cell receptor beta chains below was sequenced from the same sample in a study of cytomegalovirus exposure and HLA in healthy donors (dated by TCRdb to the late 2010s). The receptor library was made with the immunoSEQ multiplex PCR assay. For the multiplex PCR, a mixture combining 60 forward primers for TCR Vbeta segments and 13 reverse primers for TCR Jbeta segments was used. TCRdb mirrors the immuneACCESS table, restricted to in-frame sequences. Some clones are absent from its copies; in checked studies, under half trace to an unresolved V gene, and the reason for the others is unknown. The sample includes around 200,000 clones, with about four fifths observed a single time. Jointly, the top ten make up about 10% of the sample. The sequencing input was PBMCs. The origin of the receptors is a woman in her 50s in good health and CMV-seropositive.

V and J are TRBV27 and TRBJ2-2; TRBD2 might be the D (5 bases). The CDR3 length is 12 residues. Germline V lookup: CDR1 MNHEY, CDR2 SMNVEV (reference sequence). V was trimmed by 3 bases and J by 6 bases, leaving 5 bases between them. The CDR3 loop reads CASSLRAGELFF. In DNA, the CDR3 is TGTGCCAGCAGTTTGCGGGCCGGGGAGCTGTTTTTT.

The chain combines TRBV27 with TRBJ2-5, with 13 bases lining up with TRBD2. This CDR3 is built from 15 residues. Germline V gene sequence: CDR1 MNHEY, CDR2 SMNVEV (reference sequence). Trimming cost V 9 bases and J 5 bases; bases outside gene matches: 9. The CDR3 spells CASRLAGGHQETQYF. In nucleotides, the CDR3 is TGTGCCAGTCGACTAGCGGGGGGACATCAGGAGACCCAGTACTTC.